The rows below give T cell receptor beta chains drawn from one sample of a study of blood T cells in healthy people across ages. TCRdb re-analysed the 5' RACE reads in MiXCR, keeping a single row per CDR3 protein. The sample has about 1,800,000 distinct CDR3 sequences, 25% to 30% seen once. The sequencing sample was made of blood. These receptors were collected from a woman aged 25 to 39 in good health. Both conserved end residues are part of each CDR3. The D gene is left open where the match is weak. The size of a clone is reported for some rows only, either as once, few or many, or as a class for expanded clones.

v_call	d_call	clone_size	j_call	cdr3_nt	cdr3_aa
TRBV7-3	NA	many	TRBJ2-1	TGTGCCAGCAGCTTAAGGGAAAATGAGCAGTTCTTC	CASSLRENEQFF
TRBV7-2	NA	few	TRBJ2-5	TGTGCCAGCAGCTTAGTCGGTGGTACACGGGAGACCCAGTACTTC	CASSLVGGTRETQYF
TRBV24-1	NA	NA	TRBJ1-1	TGTGCCACCAGTGACCCCGGTTCCGGCATCGCTTTCTTT	CATSDPGSGIAFF
TRBV15	NA	NA	TRBJ2-2	TGTGCCACCAGCAGCCCGGGGACGGCGAACACCGGGGAGCTGTTTTTT	CATSSPGTANTGELFF
TRBV29-1	NA	many	TRBJ1-2	TGCAGCGTTGCCCGCCGGGGCCTGGACTATGGCTACACCTTC	CSVARRGLDYGYTF
TRBV3-1	TRBD1	NA	TRBJ2-1	TGTGCCAGCAGCCGATTCGGGACAGCAGCCTACAATGAGCAGTTCTTC	CASSRFGTAAYNEQFF
TRBV2	NA	few	TRBJ1-2	TGTGCCATCCAAATAGGCTATGGCTACACCTTC	CAIQIGYGYTF
TRBV25-1	NA	many	TRBJ2-7	TGTGCCAGCAGTGAAAGGCAGGACGAGCAGTACTTC	CASSERQDEQYF
TRBV20-1	TRBD2	NA	TRBJ2-2	TGCAGTGCCCAAGTAGCGGGAGGCCACACCGGGGAGCTGTTTTTT	CSAQVAGGHTGELFF
TRBV20-1	NA	NA	TRBJ1-1	TGCAGTGCTAGAGAAGGGCAGAACACTGAATCTTTCTTT	CSAREGQNTESFF
TRBV28	NA	NA	TRBJ1-6	TGTGCCAGCAGGCCTCCCTCCTATAATTCACCCCTCCACTTT	CASRPPSYNSPLHF
TRBV6-6	NA	NA	TRBJ1-2	TGTGCCAGCACCTGGGACCGTGCGTATTTTTACACCTTC	CASTWDRAYFYTF
TRBV6-5	TRBD1	NA	TRBJ1-6	TGTGCCAGCAGGGACAGGTCTCTATCTTCACCCCTCCACTTT	CASRDRSLSSPLHF
TRBV5-6	TRBD1	few	TRBJ1-5	TGTGCCAGTCAACACGGGACAGGGGCTTTGTCGAATCAGCCCCAGCATTTT	CASQHGTGALSNQPQHF
TRBV20-1	NA	NA	TRBJ2-7	TGCAGTGCGGACGCCAGGGGGGCCACCTACGAGCAGTACTTC	CSADARGATYEQYF
TRBV6-2/TRBV6-3	TRBD2	NA	TRBJ2-1	TGTGCCAGCAGGACTAGCGTGACAAATGAGCAGTTCTTC	CASRTSVTNEQFF
TRBV11-2	TRBD1	NA	TRBJ2-3	TGTGCCAGCAGCTCTCTTCGACTCAGGGACAGGGAGGGCACAGATACGCAGTATTTT	CASSSLRLRDREGTDTQYF
TRBV25-1	NA	few	TRBJ2-5	TGTGCCAGCAGTGGAGCAGGGAGCGAAGAGACCCAGTACTTC	CASSGAGSEETQYF
TRBV7-9	TRBD2	many	TRBJ2-1	TGTGCCAGCAGCCTCGGACTAGCGGGAGCAGACGAGCAGTTCTTC	CASSLGLAGADEQFF